This T cell receptor beta chain was sequenced for a study of B cell selection in AIRE deficiency. In the case of this clone: The antigen remains unidentified.

The data were produced by immunoSEQ multiplex PCR, yet TCRdb's version contains in-frame clones alone and is incomplete. The table records about 21,000 clones, approximately 94% of them present only once. Regulatory T cells were sorted as CD4+CD25hiCD127low/negative. Notes on the study in general: Patient Tconv and Treg cells showed healthy-like TCRBV usage, CDR3 length, diversity. Only TCRbeta was sequenced; approximately 37% of shared healthy Treg sequences appeared in Tconv. About 28% of healthy-shared Treg sequences were found among patient Tconv cells. Shared Treg sequences were biased toward short CDR3s with few non-templated nucleotide insertions.

CDR1 is MNHNY, CDR2 SVGAGI, per germline (reference sequence). CDR3 length equals 15 residues. V lost 2 bases, J lost 5 bases, and 15 bases lay in between. The chain joins TRBV6-6 to TRBJ1-1; D remains ambiguous. The sample was Tregs sorted from PBMCs. The sequence was collected from a human donor with AIRE deficiency. The CDR3 region has the DNA TGTGCCAGCAGTTACAGGACCCCCTCGGGGACTGAAGCTTTCTTT. Translation: CASSYRTPSGTEAFF.